A single sample gave rise to the 3 T cell receptor beta chains below, sequenced in a study of cytomegalovirus exposure and HLA in healthy donors. This PCR relied on a set of 60 Vbeta primers and 13 Jbeta primers. Method: immunoSEQ multiplex PCR; TCRdb's copy keeps in-frame clones and lacks some. There are 95,000 to 150,000 clones in the sample; approximately 87% occur only once, and 20% lies in the top ten. The specimen sequenced was PBMCs. Every receptor here comes from a man aged 18 to 29 in good health and CMV-seropositive.

This clone has more than one count but fewer than ten. The rearrangement uses TRBV6-1 and TRBJ1-6; D unresolved. V shed 2 bases and J shed 0 bases, with 5 bases lying between them. Germline CDR1 MNHNS, CDR2 SASEGT. The CDR3 runs 15 residues. CDR3 sequence reads: CASSELSSYNSPLHF. CDR3 DNA sequence: TGTGCCAGCAGTGAACTGAGCTCCTATAATTCACCCCTCCACTTT.

The V gene is TRBV2, the J gene TRBJ2-3; 14 positions match TRBD2. This CDR3 has 18 residues. Germline values: CDR1 SNHLY, CDR2 FYNNEI. Trimming at V came to 4 bases and at J to 0 bases, leaving 6 bases not matched to a gene. The CDR3 spells CASSGLAGGKASTDTQYF. The DNA for the CDR3 is TGTGCCAGCAGTGGACTAGCGGGGGGGAAAGCGAGCACAGATACGCAGTATTTT.

V usage is TRBV2 and J usage is TRBJ1-2, with D maybe TRBD1 (6 bases). Trimming took 9 bases from V and 0 from J, leaving 17 bases between them. Germline values: CDR1 SNHLY, CDR2 FYNNEI. The CDR3 runs 15 residues. The CDR3 region has the DNA TGTGCCAGTACCAACAGGGATAAGTCTAACTATGGCTACACCTTC. This codes for CASTNRDKSNYGYTF. The full variable domain, its missing parts supplied by reference TRBV2 and TRBJ1-2, is EPEVTQTPSHQVTQMGQEVILRCVPISNHLYFYWYRQILGQKVEFLVSFYNNEISEKSEIFDDQFSVERPDGSNFTLKIRSTKLEDSAMYFCASTNRDKSNYGYTFGSGTRLTVV.